These 22 T cell receptor beta chains came from one sample sequenced in a study of CD8 T cells in cerebrospinal fluid in Alzheimer's disease. Using the 10x single-cell sequencing reads, TCRdb records one entry per CDR3 protein without DNA. The sample includes 1,200 to 1,500 distinct CDR3 sequences. The specimen was cerebrospinal fluid. Receptors were obtained from a human donor with Alzheimer's disease.

The chain joins TRBV5-1 to TRBJ2-7. This CDR3 spans 11 amino acids. Germline values: CDR1 SGHRS, CDR2 YFSETQ. The CDR3 sequence: CASSLEREQYF.

Frequency places this clonotype as medium-sized. The chain has TRBV9 and TRBJ2-1; the TCRdb call, TRBD2, lacks DNA for checking. The CDR3 has 15 amino acids. Germline CDR1 and CDR2: SGDLS and YYNGEE. CDR3 residues: CASSALAGDNNEQFF.

This clonotype is classed as medium-sized by frequency. The gene calls are TRBV9 and TRBJ1-1. Germline assignment: CDR1 SGDLS and CDR2 YYNGEE. The CDR3 has 16 residues. The CDR3 loop reads CASSASSGGLDTEAFF. Filled out from reference TRBV9 and TRBJ1-1, the complete variable domain reads DSGVTQTPKHLITATGQRVTLRCSPRSGDLSVYWYQQSLDQGLQFLIQYYNGEERAKGNILERFSAQQFPDLHSELNLSSLELGDSALYFCASSASSGGLDTEAFFGQGTRLTVV.

This clonotype is medium-sized by frequency. The rearrangement links TRBV6-5 to TRBJ2-2; the D gene TCRdb calls, TRBD1, cannot be checked with no DNA. This CDR3 is 15 amino acids long. Germline loops: CDR1 MNHEY, CDR2 SVGAGI. This CDR3 reads CASSYSGTVTGELFF.

This clonotype is labeled medium-sized based on frequency. CDR3 region: CASSYLGRNGYTF. J is TRBJ1-2 and V is TRBV6-5. Germline-derived CDR1 and CDR2 are MNHEY and SVGAGI. The CDR3 loop spans 13 amino acids.

This chain connects TRBV14 to TRBJ1-2; TCRdb reports TRBD1, a call that lacks DNA to check it against. This CDR3 is 13 amino acids long. Looked up from germline, CDR1 is SGHDN and CDR2 is FVKESK. CDR3 amino acids: CASSQGDTYGYTF.

This sequence joins TRBV4-3 and TRBJ1-1. Looked up from germline, CDR1 is LGHNA and CDR2 is YSLEER. The CDR3 length is 13 residues. The CDR3 loop is CASSQGGNTEAFF.

This clonotype shows up as medium-sized by frequency. The rearrangement uses TRBV12-3 or TRBV12-4 and TRBJ2-7; the TRBD1 assignment by TCRdb is unverifiable without DNA. The CDR3 is 15 amino acids. CDR3: CASSPAGTGLREQYF.

This clonotype is identified as large from frequency. The chain links TRBV20-1 to TRBJ1-1. The CDR3 totals 13 residues. The V gene's germline CDR1 is DFQATT and CDR2 SNEGSKA (reference sequence). CDR3 in amino acids: CSARKGVNTEAFF.

This clonotype is labeled medium-sized based on frequency. The chain uses TRBV7-9 and TRBJ2-3; without DNA, the TCRdb call of TRBD1 cannot be checked. In germline, CDR1 is SEHNR, CDR2 FQNEAQ (reference sequence). CDR3 length: 16 amino acids. The CDR3 region is CASSLRTGGAENTQYF.

According to its frequency, this clonotype is medium-sized. The V and J genes are TRBV9 and TRBJ2-7; the D call of TRBD2 rests on TCRdb alone, since no DNA is present to check it. CDR1 and CDR2 (germline): SGDLS, YYNGEE. The CDR3 has 12 amino acids. The CDR3 spells CASSPARGEQYF.

This clonotype ranks as medium-sized (0.01 to 0.1%) in terms of frequency. J is TRBJ2-5 and V is TRBV9. The germline CDR1 and CDR2 sequences are SGDLS and YYNGEE. This CDR3 region has 14 residues. The CDR3 reads CASSVEAAQETQYF.

This clonotype shows up as large by frequency. The gene calls are TRBV4-1 and TRBJ2-3; TCRdb proposes TRBD2, but this gene call is untestable without DNA. This CDR3 is 15 amino acids long. Germline CDR1 and CDR2: MGHRA and YSYEKL. This CDR3 reads CASSQAGRGTDTQYF.

By frequency, this clonotype registers medium-sized. CDR3 protein: CASSQARRDFEQFF. The chain recombines TRBV4-1 with TRBJ2-1. The CDR3 is 14 residues long. Germline CDR1 and CDR2: MGHRA and YSYEKL.

This clonotype is medium-sized by frequency. V gene TRBV9 combines with J gene TRBJ2-2; TCRdb lists TRBD1, though no DNA is available to test this call. The CDR3 sequence is 15 residues long. The V gene's germline CDR1 is SGDLS and CDR2 YYNGEE. CDR3 sequence: CASSRGVEATGELFF.

This clonotype is classed as large by frequency. This chain joins TRBV5-1 and TRBJ1-5; TCRdb reports TRBD1, a call that lacks DNA to check it against. Per the germline V gene, CDR1 is SGHRS and CDR2 is YFSETQ. This CDR3 is built from 13 residues. Here the CDR3 reads CASSEQGAQPQHF.

This clonotype is identified as large from frequency. J is TRBJ2-1 and V is TRBV11-3; TCRdb's assignment of TRBD1 cannot be checked, as there is no DNA. The CDR3 runs 13 residues. Germline-derived CDR1 and CDR2 are SGHNT and YENEEA. This chain's CDR3 is CASSVGQGNEQFF. The full variable domain, with the rest looked up from reference TRBV11-3 and TRBJ2-1, is EAGVVQSPRYKIIEKKQPVAFWCNPISGHNTLYWYLQNLGQGPELLIRYENEEAVDDSQLPKDRFSAERLKGVDSTLKIQPAELGDSAVYLCASSVGQGNEQFFGPGTRLTVL.

Judged by frequency, this clonotype is medium-sized. The rearrangement links TRBV6-6 to TRBJ2-7; the TCRdb call, TRBD1, lacks DNA for checking. This CDR3 region has 11 residues. Germline V CDR1 and CDR2: MNHNY, SVGAGI (reference sequence). The CDR3 reads CATHRDYEQYF.

The J gene is TRBJ1-1, the V gene TRBV6-5. Germline V lookup: CDR1 MNHEY, CDR2 SVGAGI. This CDR3 has 15 amino acids. CDR3 protein: CASAVLAGPVAEAFF.

This clonotype counts as medium-sized (0.01 to 0.1%) by frequency. V and J are TRBV18 and TRBJ2-1. CDR1 and CDR2 from the germline V gene are KGHSH and LQKENI. This CDR3 has 13 residues. The CDR3 region is CASSPVTLNEQFF.

By frequency, this clonotype is large. The chain recombines TRBV27 with TRBJ1-2; TCRdb returns TRBD1, unconfirmable since there is no DNA. Germline CDR1 MNHEY, CDR2 SMNVEV (reference sequence). The CDR3 runs to 14 residues. The CDR3: CASSLQGGNYGYTF.

This clonotype is labeled large based on frequency. The chain combines TRBV6-1 with TRBJ1-1. CDR1 is MNHNS and CDR2 is SASEGT in the germline V gene. The CDR3 length is 15 residues. The CDR3 reads CASKTVSSSGTEAFF.